A selection of T cell receptor beta chains follows, all from one sample in a study of blood T cell repertoires in COVID-19. The protocol was immunoSEQ multiplex PCR, while the TCRdb copy is restricted to in-frame clones and leaves out a portion. The sample consists of 100,000 to 150,000 clones, approximately 88% of them appearing once. What was sequenced was peripheral blood. These TCRs come from a man aged 65 to 79 with active COVID-19. Each CDR3 is given with its conserved first and last residue. A D gene is named only where the DNA matches it firmly.

. TRBV9 CASSPRAELAYEQYF
TRBD1 TRBV6-4 CASTPGTGGITEAFF
TRBD1 TRBV28 CASSRPGQGAGAKNIQYF
TRBD1 TRBV7-2 CASSLVLRVRGRTEAFF
TRBD1 TRBV30 CAWTDRGLGQPQHF
. TRBV6-5 CASSFAGGGETQYF
. TRBV7-2 CASSLGPSVSDTQYF
TRBD1 TRBV2 CASIVRQGIFGYTF
. TRBV28 CASQGSHEQYF
TRBD1 TRBV27 CASSPGGKRANEKLFF
TRBD2 TRBV6-1 CASSERPGLENTDTQYF
. TRBV5-1 CASSWSSRPGNEQFF
. TRBV5-8 CASSLQGQETQYF
. TRBV5-1 CASSLADRDTDTQYF